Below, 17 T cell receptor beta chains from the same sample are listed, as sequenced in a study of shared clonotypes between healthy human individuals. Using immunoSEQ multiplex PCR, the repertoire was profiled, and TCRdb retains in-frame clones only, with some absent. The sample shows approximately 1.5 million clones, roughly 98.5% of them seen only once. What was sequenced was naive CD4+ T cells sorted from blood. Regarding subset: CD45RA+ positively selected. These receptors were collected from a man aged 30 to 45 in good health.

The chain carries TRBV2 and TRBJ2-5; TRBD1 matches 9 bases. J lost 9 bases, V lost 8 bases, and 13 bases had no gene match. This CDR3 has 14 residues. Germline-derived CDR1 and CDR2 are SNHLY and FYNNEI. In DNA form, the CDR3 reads TGTGCCAGCGGAGCGACAGGGGGTTTGGCGGCCCAGTACTTC. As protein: CASGATGGLAAQYF. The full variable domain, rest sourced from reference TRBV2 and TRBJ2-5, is EPEVTQTPSHQVTQMGQEVILRCVPISNHLYFYWYRQILGQKVEFLVSFYNNEISEKSEIFDDQFSVERPDGSNFTLKIRSTKLEDSAMYFCASGATGGLAAQYFGPGTRLLVL.

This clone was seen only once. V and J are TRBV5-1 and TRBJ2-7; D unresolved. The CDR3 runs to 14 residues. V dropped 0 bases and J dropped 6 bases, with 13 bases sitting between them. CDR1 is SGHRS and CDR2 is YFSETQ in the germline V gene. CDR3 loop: CASSLAGRRAEQYF. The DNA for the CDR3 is TGCGCCAGCAGCTTGGCCGGTAGAAGAGCCGAGCAGTACTTC.

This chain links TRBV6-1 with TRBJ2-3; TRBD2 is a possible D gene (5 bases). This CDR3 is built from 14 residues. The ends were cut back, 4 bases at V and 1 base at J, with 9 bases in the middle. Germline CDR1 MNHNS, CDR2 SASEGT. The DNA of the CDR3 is TGTGCCAGCAGTGCGGGATCCCGCACAGATACGCAGTATTTT. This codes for CASSAGSRTDTQYF.

CDR3 sequence reads: CASSDPSGADTQYF. The CDR3 DNA sequence: TGTGCCAGCAGTGATCCTAGCGGGGCAGATACGCAGTATTTT. The chain has TRBV2 and TRBJ2-3; 9 bases match TRBD2. CDR1 is SNHLY and CDR2 is FYNNEI in the germline V gene. This CDR3 has 14 residues. J was trimmed by 4 bases and V by 3 bases; bases with no gene match: 2. Complete variable domain (other parts from reference TRBV2 and TRBJ2-3): EPEVTQTPSHQVTQMGQEVILRCVPISNHLYFYWYRQILGQKVEFLVSFYNNEISEKSEIFDDQFSVERPDGSNFTLKIRSTKLEDSAMYFCASSDPSGADTQYFGPGTRLTVL.

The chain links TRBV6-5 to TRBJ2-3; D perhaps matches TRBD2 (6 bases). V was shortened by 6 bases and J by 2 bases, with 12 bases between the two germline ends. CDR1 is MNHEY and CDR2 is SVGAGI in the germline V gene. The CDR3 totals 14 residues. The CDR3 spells CASSLGLHTDTQYF. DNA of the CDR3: TGTGCCAGCAGCCTAGGACTACACACAGATACGCAGTATTTT.

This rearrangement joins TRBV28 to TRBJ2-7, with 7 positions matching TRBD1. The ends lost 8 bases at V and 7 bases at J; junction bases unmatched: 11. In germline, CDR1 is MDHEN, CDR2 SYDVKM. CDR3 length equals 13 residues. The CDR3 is CASLEQGRGEQYF. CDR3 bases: TGTGCCAGCCTCGAACAGGGGCGAGGGGAGCAGTACTTC.

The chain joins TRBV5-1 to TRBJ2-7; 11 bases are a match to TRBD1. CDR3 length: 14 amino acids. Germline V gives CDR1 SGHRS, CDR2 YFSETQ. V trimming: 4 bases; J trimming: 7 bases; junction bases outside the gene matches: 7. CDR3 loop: CASSPGTGGWEQYF. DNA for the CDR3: TGCGCCAGCAGCCCCGGGACAGGGGGGTGGGAGCAGTACTTC.

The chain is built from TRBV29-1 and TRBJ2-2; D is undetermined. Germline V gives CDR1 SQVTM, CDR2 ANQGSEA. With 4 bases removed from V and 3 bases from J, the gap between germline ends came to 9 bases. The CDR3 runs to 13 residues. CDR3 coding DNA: TGCAGCGTTGCTAGGGCCGACACCGGGGAGCTGTTTTTT. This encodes CSVARADTGELFF.

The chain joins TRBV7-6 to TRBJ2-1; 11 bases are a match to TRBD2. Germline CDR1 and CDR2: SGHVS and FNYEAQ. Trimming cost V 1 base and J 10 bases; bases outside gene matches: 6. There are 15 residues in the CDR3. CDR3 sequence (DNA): TGTGCCAGCAGCTTAGTACTAGCGGGAGCTGGGGAGCAGTTCTTC. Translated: CASSLVLAGAGEQFF.

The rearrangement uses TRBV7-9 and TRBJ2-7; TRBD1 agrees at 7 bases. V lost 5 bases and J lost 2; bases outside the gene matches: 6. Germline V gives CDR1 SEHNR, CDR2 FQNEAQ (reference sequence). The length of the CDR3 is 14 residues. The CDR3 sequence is CASSRPGQPYEQYF. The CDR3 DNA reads TGTGCCAGCAGCAGACCGGGACAGCCCTACGAGCAGTACTTC.

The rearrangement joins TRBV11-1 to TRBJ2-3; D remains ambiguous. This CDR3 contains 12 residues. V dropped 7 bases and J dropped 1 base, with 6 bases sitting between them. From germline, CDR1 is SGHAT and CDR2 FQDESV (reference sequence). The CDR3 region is CASTRGTDTQYF. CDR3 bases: TGTGCCAGCACTCGCGGCACAGATACGCAGTATTTT.

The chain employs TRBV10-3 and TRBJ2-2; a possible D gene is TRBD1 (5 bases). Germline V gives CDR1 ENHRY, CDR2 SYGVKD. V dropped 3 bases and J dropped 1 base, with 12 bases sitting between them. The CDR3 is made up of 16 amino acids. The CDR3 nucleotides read TGTGCCATCAGTGACAAAGGGGCCGTGAACACCGGGGAGCTGTTTTTT. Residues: CAISDKGAVNTGELFF.

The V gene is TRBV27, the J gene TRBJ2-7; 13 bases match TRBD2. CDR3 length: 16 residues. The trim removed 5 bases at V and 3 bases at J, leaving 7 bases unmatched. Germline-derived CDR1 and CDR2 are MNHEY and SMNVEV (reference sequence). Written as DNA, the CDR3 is TGTGCCAGCAGTCCGTGGACTAGCGGGAGTCTCTACGAGCAGTACTTC. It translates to CASSPWTSGSLYEQYF.

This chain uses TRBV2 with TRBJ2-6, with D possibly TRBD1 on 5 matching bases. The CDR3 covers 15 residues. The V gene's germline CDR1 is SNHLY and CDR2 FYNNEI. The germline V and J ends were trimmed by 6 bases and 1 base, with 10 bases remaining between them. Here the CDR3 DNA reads TGTGCCAGCAGCAGACAGTTATCTGGGGCCAACGTCCTGACTTTC. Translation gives CASSRQLSGANVLTF.

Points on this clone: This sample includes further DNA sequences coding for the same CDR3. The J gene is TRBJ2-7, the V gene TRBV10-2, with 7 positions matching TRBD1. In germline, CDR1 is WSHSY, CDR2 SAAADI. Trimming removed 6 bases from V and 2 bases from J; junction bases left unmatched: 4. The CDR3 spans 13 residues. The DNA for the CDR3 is TGCGCCAGCAGCAGGGACAGCCCCTACGAGCAGTACTTC. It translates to CASSRDSPYEQYF.

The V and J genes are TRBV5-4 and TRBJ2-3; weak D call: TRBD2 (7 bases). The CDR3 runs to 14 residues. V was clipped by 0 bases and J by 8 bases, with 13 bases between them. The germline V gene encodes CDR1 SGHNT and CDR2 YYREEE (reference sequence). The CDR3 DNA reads TGTGCCAGCAGCTTGGTCGGGGGGCAAAGTACGCAGTATTTT. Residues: CASSLVGGQSTQYF.

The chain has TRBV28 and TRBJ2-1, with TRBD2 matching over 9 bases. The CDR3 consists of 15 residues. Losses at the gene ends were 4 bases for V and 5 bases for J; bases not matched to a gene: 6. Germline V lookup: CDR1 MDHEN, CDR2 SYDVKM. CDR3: CASSYGLAFDNEQFF. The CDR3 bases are TGTGCCAGCAGTTACGGACTAGCGTTCGACAATGAGCAGTTCTTC.